One and the same sample provided the 12 T cell receptor beta chains below, sequenced in a study of PD-1 blockade in classical Hodgkin lymphoma. Sequencing used immunoSEQ multiplex PCR; TCRdb keeps in-frame clones, though not all of them. This repertoire shows about 35,000 clones, around 90% found once; its top ten account for roughly 0.24%. Exposure to brentuximab vedotin varied, and each patient had relapsed following autologous stem cell transplantation. Thawed PBMCs were the source of CD4+ T cells, purified by magnetic negative selection. Sequencing was performed on CD4+ T cells from blood, taken at baseline. The receptors derive from a human donor with classical Hodgkin lymphoma.

The chain uses TRBV15 and TRBJ2-5; 9 nucleotides line up with TRBD2. J gave up 5 bases and V 1 base, and 17 bases lay outside the gene matches. The germline V gene has CDR1 LNHNV and CDR2 YYDKDF (reference sequence). The CDR3 has 19 amino acids. CDR3 coding DNA: TGTGCCACCAGCAGAGTTACGGGACAGCCAGCGGGAGGTTGGGAGACCCAGTACTTC. It specifies CATSRVTGQPAGGWETQYF.

The chain joins TRBV27 to TRBJ1-2, with D uncertain. Trimming took off 2 bases at V and 10 bases at J, with 2 bases between the two ends. From germline, CDR1 is MNHEY and CDR2 SMNVEV (reference sequence). The CDR3 extends over 9 amino acids. In DNA form, the CDR3 reads TGTGCCAGCAGTTTAACCTACACCTTC. It codes for CASSLTYTF.

This clone has a single count. The rearrangement uses TRBV28 and TRBJ2-7, with a weak D call TRBD1 (5 bases). The germline V gene has CDR1 MDHEN and CDR2 SYDVKM. This CDR3 has 14 amino acids. The V and J ends lost 3 bases and 1 base respectively, with 10 bases between them. CDR3 bases: TGTGCCAGCAGTTTGAGGCAGGGATCCTACGAGCAGTACTTC. The encoded protein is CASSLRQGSYEQYF.

V is TRBV9 and J is TRBJ1-3; D ambiguous. The CDR3 spans 15 residues. The germline gives CDR1 SGDLS, CDR2 YYNGEE. Trimming removed 0 bases at V and 1 base at J, with 8 bases between. This CDR3 reads CASSVVPGSGNTIYF. DNA of the CDR3: TGTGCCAGCAGCGTAGTCCCGGGGTCTGGAAACACCATATATTTT.

This rearrangement joins TRBV29-1 to TRBJ1-3; no firm D call. Trimming pared 2 bases from V and 2 bases from J, leaving 13 bases between. CDR1 is SQVTM, CDR2 ANQGSEA, per germline. CDR3 length equals 15 residues. The chain's CDR3 is CSVEPTGVPGNTIYF. CDR3 sequence (DNA): TGCAGCGTTGAACCGACCGGGGTCCCTGGAAACACCATATATTTT.

The chain has TRBV12-5 and TRBJ2-5; 7 bases line up with TRBD1. The CDR3 has 17 amino acids. The V gene end was trimmed by 6 bases and the J gene end by 0 bases; junction bases not matched to a gene: 13. Germline V lookup: CDR1 LGHNT, CDR2 FRNRAP. CDR3 sequence (DNA): TGTGCTAGTGGCCGACGACAGGGACCACCGTACCAAGAGACCCAGTACTTC. Amino acids: CASGRRQGPPYQETQYF.

The chain joins TRBV29-1 to TRBJ1-1, with TRBD1 matching over 7 bases. The CDR3 runs 15 residues. Germline CDR1 and CDR2: SQVTM and ANQGSEA. Germline trimming cut 3 bases from V and 4 bases from J; bases unmatched to any gene: 11. The CDR3 DNA reads TGCAGCGTTGACGACACAGGGGAGTTCGTCACTGAAGCTTTCTTT. Protein product: CSVDDTGEFVTEAFF.

The chain couples TRBV7-6 to TRBJ2-6; perhaps D is TRBD1 or TRBD2 (5 bases each). This CDR3 comprises 20 residues. V was shortened by 5 bases and J by 0 bases, with 23 bases between the two germline ends. In germline, CDR1 is SGHVS, CDR2 FNYEAQ. The chain's CDR3 is CASSPSAGAGTFSGANVLTF. CDR3 nucleotides: TGTGCCAGCAGCCCTTCCGCCGGGGCAGGGACCTTCTCTGGGGCCAACGTCCTGACTTTC.

The V gene is TRBV5-4, the J gene TRBJ2-5; TRBD2 might be the D (6 bases). Germline V lookup: CDR1 SGHNT, CDR2 YYREEE (reference sequence). Trimming took off 4 bases at V and 4 bases at J, with 17 bases between the two ends. The CDR3 contains 15 residues. CDR3 DNA: TGTGCCAGCAGCGGGGGAGGCGGAGTTGGAGAGACCCAGTACTTC. The encoded protein is CASSGGGGVGETQYF. Full variable domain (remainder filled in from reference TRBV5-4 and TRBJ2-5): ETGVTQSPTHLIKTRGQQVTLRCSSQSGHNTVSWYQQALGQGPQFIFQYYREEENGRGNFPPRFSGLQFPNYSSELNVNALELDDSALYLCASSGGGGVGETQYFGPGTRLLVL.

The chain links TRBV6-1 to TRBJ2-5; 11 bases line up with TRBD2. The CDR3 length is 16 residues. V shed 4 bases, J shed 2 bases, and the junction held 6 bases outside the gene matches. Germline loops: CDR1 MNHNS, CDR2 SASEGT. CDR3 region: CASSVGTSGIQETQYF. As DNA, the CDR3 is TGTGCCAGCAGTGTAGGGACTAGCGGTATACAAGAGACCCAGTACTTC.

The chain joins TRBV5-1 to TRBJ1-1; D unclear. The germline gives CDR1 SGHRS, CDR2 YFSETQ. V was cut by 6 bases and J by 4 bases, with 16 bases left in between. This CDR3 spans 14 amino acids. The CDR3 DNA follows: TGCGCCAGCACTAGTAGGGCGGCGGGCACTGAAGCTTTCTTT. It specifies CASTSRAAGTEAFF. Supplemented by reference TRBV5-1 and TRBJ1-1, the full variable domain reads KAGVTQTPRYLIKTRGQQVTLSCSPISGHRSVSWYQQTPGQGLQFLFEYFSETQRNKGNFPGRFSGRQFSNSRSEMNVSTLELGDSALYLCASTSRAAGTEAFFGQGTRLTVV.

This sequence joins TRBV18 and TRBJ2-7; D unclear. Trimming left V 2 bases short and J 0 bases short, with 17 bases between. The germline CDR1 and CDR2 sequences are KGHSH and LQKENI. This CDR3 region has 17 residues. The CDR3 sequence: CASSPTDTPDLSYEQYF. In DNA form, the CDR3 reads TGTGCCAGCTCACCAACCGACACCCCCGATCTCTCCTACGAGCAGTACTTC.